This TCR beta chain derives from a study of shared T cell receptors in the human thymus. Trimming took 1 base from V and 5 from J, leaving 8 bases between them. The CDR3 is 13 amino acids. The germline V gene encodes CDR1 SGHAT and CDR2 FQNNGV. In the case of this clone: In the same sample, other DNA sequences code for this CDR3.

Sequencing used immunoSEQ multiplex PCR; TCRdb keeps in-frame clones, though not all of them. This table has 630,000 or so clones, around 87% appearing once. The same data also contributed to another study, on human thymus T cells. As that report states: V and J genes seemed to be used with bias in thymic and blood repertoires.

The source is a boy under two years old with a congenital heart defect. Sequencing was carried out using thymocytes. The chain recombines TRBV11-2 with TRBJ2-5; D not certain. CDR3 residues: CASSLGVGETQYF. Written as DNA, the CDR3 is TGTGCCAGCAGCTTAGGTGTCGGTGAGACCCAGTACTTC.